The entry below describes one T cell receptor beta chain. Each bulk PBMC sample had 300 to 400 ng DNA loaded. TCRdb's copy holds only in-frame clones and misses some; the assay was immunoSEQ multiplex PCR. Here the sample spans some 10,000 clones, 84% being singletons. Sample time point: pre-treatment baseline. One draw preceded checkpoint blockade; another followed its first cycle at week 3. This sample is part of a study of blood T cell dynamics during melanoma immunotherapy. Study-level information: First-line therapy was either pembrolizumab or nivolumab with ipilimumab for metastatic melanoma.

The CDR3 is 16 residues long. Germline V gene lookup returns CDR1 LNHDA and CDR2 SQIVND (reference sequence). V trimming: 3 bases; J trimming: 0 bases; junction bases outside the gene matches: 4. Material: blood, obtained from a patient treated with checkpoint blockade. This chain connects TRBV19 to TRBJ2-3, with 9 bases matching TRBD2. The receptor was derived from a human donor with melanoma. The DNA for the CDR3 is TGTGCCAGTAGTATCCTAGCGGGGACTAGCACAGATACGCAGTATTTT. Its protein product is CASSILAGTSTDTQYF.